Listed here are 26 T cell receptor beta chains from one sample, sequenced in a study of shared clonotypes between healthy human individuals. The method was immunoSEQ multiplex PCR; TCRdb's version includes in-frame clones alone and lacks a portion of them. The sample consists of approximately 700,000 clones, about 80% of them appearing once. Sequenced sample: memory CD4+ T cells sorted from blood. Subset defined: CD45RA-negative fraction. These receptors were collected from a woman in her 30s in good health.

The chain is built from TRBV19 and TRBJ2-3; D is unresolved. Trimming stripped 5 bases from V and 0 bases from J, with 12 bases between. CDR1 and CDR2 (germline): LNHDA, SQIVND (reference sequence). The CDR3 is 15 amino acids. CDR3 in DNA: TGTGCCAGTAGTCCCCCCGGATCAAGCACAGATACGCAGTATTTT. Translating gives CASSPPGSSTDTQYF.

The gene calls are TRBV5-1 and TRBJ2-5; 12 bases align to TRBD1. The J call is in doubt because the DNA end fits TRBJ2-7 better. Per the germline V gene, CDR1 is SGHRS and CDR2 is YFSETQ. The CDR3 loop spans 14 amino acids. The DNA of the CDR3 is TGCGCCAGCAGCTGGGGACAGGGGGCTTACGAGCAGTACTTC. Translation: CASSWGQGAYEQYF.

Details on this clone: Other DNA sequences in the same sample also yield this CDR3. This chain joins TRBV15 and TRBJ1-3; D not resolved. The CDR3 has 16 amino acids. Germline-derived CDR1 and CDR2 are LNHNV and YYDKDF (reference sequence). The V and J ends lost 0 bases and 0 bases respectively, with 9 bases between them. The CDR3 sequence: CATSRDSGLSGNTIYF. Written as DNA, the CDR3 is TGTGCCACCAGCAGAGATAGCGGCCTCTCTGGAAACACCATATATTTT.

V and J are TRBV4-2 and TRBJ2-3; TRBD1 matches 9 bases. Germline trimming cut 1 base from V and 5 bases from J; bases unmatched to any gene: 10. From germline, CDR1 is LGHNA and CDR2 YNFKEQ. The CDR3 totals 17 residues. In DNA form, the CDR3 reads TGTGCCAGCAGCCAAGGGAGAGGGACAGGGTACGTAGATACGCAGTATTTT. This translates into CASSQGRGTGYVDTQYF.

J is TRBJ2-7 and V is TRBV5-1; 10 bases agree with TRBD1. In germline, CDR1 is SGHRS, CDR2 YFSETQ. The length of the CDR3 is 15 residues. V was clipped by 4 bases and J by 5 bases; unmatched bases: 9. The CDR3 bases are TGCGCCAGCAGCCCGGGGGGACAGGGGTACCACGAGCAGTACTTC. It encodes CASSPGGQGYHEQYF.

This chain joins TRBV27 and TRBJ2-2; D is unclear. Trimming removed 6 bases from V and 0 bases from J, with 14 bases in between. From germline, CDR1 is MNHEY and CDR2 SMNVEV (reference sequence). This CDR3 has 16 residues. In nucleotides, the CDR3 is TGTGCCAGCAGCCAGCCGAGTAGGGCGAACACCGGGGAGCTGTTTTTT. This gives the protein CASSQPSRANTGELFF.

This clone was counted many times. Here the CDR3 DNA reads TGTGCCAGCAGTTCGGGGGGAACAGGGGTCTACGAGCAGTACTTC. This gives the protein CASSSGGTGVYEQYF. The chain couples TRBV27 to TRBJ2-7; D possibly uses TRBD1 or TRBD2 (7 bases each). V dropped 4 bases and J dropped 3 bases, with 16 bases sitting between them. CDR3 length: 15 residues. Germline V gene sequence: CDR1 MNHEY, CDR2 SMNVEV (reference sequence).

The chain employs TRBV7-6 and TRBJ2-1; the match to TRBD2 covers 7 bases. The CDR3 extends over 12 amino acids. V lost 5 bases, J lost 9 bases, and 4 bases stayed unmatched. From germline, CDR1 is SGHVS and CDR2 FNYEAQ. CDR3 bases: TGTGCCAGCAGCCCCCCGGGAGGTGAGCAGTTCTTC. Translation: CASSPPGGEQFF. Variable domain in full (rest from reference TRBV7-6 and TRBJ2-1): GAGVSQSPRYKVTKRGQDVALRCDPISGHVSLYWYRQALGQGPEFLTYFNYEAQQDKSGLPNDRFSAERPEGSISTLTIQRTEQRDSAMYRCASSPPGGEQFFGPGTRLTVL.

This sequence joins TRBV27 and TRBJ1-1; D possibly corresponds to TRBD1 (6 bases). V was pared by 3 bases and J by 3 bases, with 11 bases between. This CDR3 spans 14 amino acids. Germline V lookup: CDR1 MNHEY, CDR2 SMNVEV (reference sequence). The CDR3 nucleotides read TGTGCCAGCAGTTTGCGACAGGAAGACACTGAAGCTTTCTTT. It is translated as CASSLRQEDTEAFF.

V is TRBV28 and J is TRBJ2-5; possibly TRBD2 for D (5 bases). This CDR3 has 13 amino acids. The germline gives CDR1 MDHEN, CDR2 SYDVKM. V lost 3 bases and J lost 7, with 12 bases in between. The CDR3 coding sequence is TGTGCCAGCAGTTTCGGCCGGGGTGGGACCCAGTACTTC. Amino acid sequence: CASSFGRGGTQYF.

The chain joins TRBV28 to TRBJ1-3, with D perhaps TRBD1 (6 bases). The length of the CDR3 is 17 residues. Looked up from germline, CDR1 is MDHEN and CDR2 is SYDVKM. The V end was cut by 5 bases, the J end by 0 bases, with 17 bases between. The CDR3 loop reads CASSLHRDLYSGNTIYF. The CDR3 DNA reads as TGTGCCAGCAGTCTCCACAGGGACCTGTACTCTGGAAACACCATATATTTT.

This chain links TRBV7-2 with TRBJ2-3; unclear D gene. Trimming removed 3 bases at V and 2 bases at J, with 12 bases between. The CDR3 has 15 amino acids. CDR1 SGHTA and CDR2 FQGNSA come from the germline V gene. CDR3 amino acids: CASSFWGPLTDTQYF. CDR3 sequence (DNA): TGTGCCAGCAGCTTCTGGGGTCCACTCACAGATACGCAGTATTTT.

The chain is built from TRBV5-8 and TRBJ2-3; maybe TRBD2 (6 bases). The V and J ends lost 3 bases and 2 bases respectively, with 13 bases between them. The CDR3 extends over 15 amino acids. CDR1 is SGHTS and CDR2 is YDEGEE in the germline V gene. CDR3 loop: CASSWGLPITDTQYF. The DNA of the CDR3 is TGTGCCAGCAGCTGGGGACTGCCGATCACAGATACGCAGTATTTT.

This rearrangement joins TRBV5-1 to TRBJ2-7, with D perhaps matching TRBD1 (6 bases). This CDR3 has 16 residues. Germline CDR1 and CDR2: SGHRS and YFSETQ. Trimming left V 0 bases short and J 2 bases short, with 15 bases between. The CDR3 DNA reads as TGCGCCAGCAGCTTGGCCGGGACAACGCCGCCCTACGAGCAGTACTTC. Encoded protein: CASSLAGTTPPYEQYF.

The V call is TRBV18, the J call TRBJ1-1; no clear D. The CDR3 has 17 amino acids. Germline V gene lookup returns CDR1 KGHSH and CDR2 LQKENI. V was trimmed by 0 bases and J by 2 bases, leaving 16 bases between them. Here the CDR3 reads CASSPPRTGVLNTEAFF. CDR3 nucleotides: TGTGCCAGCTCACCACCGAGGACTGGCGTTCTCAACACTGAAGCTTTCTTT. Full variable domain (outside the CDR3, taken from reference TRBV18 and TRBJ1-1): NAGVMQNPRHLVRRRGQEARLRCSPMKGHSHVYWYRQLPEEGLKFMVYLQKENIIDESGMPKERFSAEFPKEGPSILRIQQVVRGDSAAYFCASSPPRTGVLNTEAFFGQGTRLTVV.

The genes are TRBV29-1 and TRBJ2-5; TRBD1 aligns across 9 bases. Germline values: CDR1 SQVTM, CDR2 ANQGSEA. Losses at the gene ends were 4 bases for V and 5 bases for J; bases not matched to a gene: 5. The CDR3 runs 13 residues. The CDR3 region has the DNA TGCAGCGTTGGACAGGGGGTAACGGAGACCCAGTACTTC. This sequence encodes CSVGQGVTETQYF.

The chain has TRBV28 and TRBJ2-2, with 12 bases fitting TRBD1. CDR3 size: 15 residues. Germline lookup yields CDR1 MDHEN and CDR2 SYDVKM. Trimming at V came to 7 bases and at J to 4 bases, leaving 4 bases not matched to a gene. CDR3 sequence: CASNRDRGRTGELFF. CDR3 in DNA: TGTGCCAGCAATAGGGACAGGGGGCGCACCGGGGAGCTGTTTTTT.

The chain links TRBV10-3 to TRBJ1-1; D unclear. CDR3 length: 13 residues. Germline V lookup: CDR1 ENHRY, CDR2 SYGVKD. Deletions cut 4 bases from V and 1 base from J, with 7 bases between. In DNA form, the CDR3 reads TGTGCCATCAGTGTACAGCCGAACACTGAAGCTTTCTTT. It specifies CAISVQPNTEAFF.

The J gene is TRBJ2-2, the V gene TRBV18; TRBD1 might be the D (6 bases). The germline V gene has CDR1 KGHSH and CDR2 LQKENI. V lost 2 bases and J 5 bases, leaving 12 bases between the germline ends. The CDR3 has 15 amino acids. CDR3 in amino acids: CASSPTRGRTGELFF. In DNA, the CDR3 is TGTGCCAGCTCACCAACCAGGGGTAGGACCGGGGAGCTGTTTTTT.

This clone was seen more than once but under ten times. The same CDR3 is also encoded by other DNA sequences in this sample. The chain joins TRBV5-1 to TRBJ1-1; D ambiguous. This CDR3 region has 13 residues. The ends were cut back, 2 bases at V and 1 base at J, with 6 bases in the middle. Germline CDR1 SGHRS, CDR2 YFSETQ. The CDR3 region has the DNA TGCGCCAGCAGCTTAGATCGGAACACTGAAGCTTTCTTT. Translated: CASSLDRNTEAFF.

The chain carries TRBV25-1 and TRBJ2-4; TRBD1 matches at 8 bases. Germline lookup yields CDR1 MGHDK and CDR2 SYGVNS. The length of the CDR3 is 16 residues. The V gene end was trimmed by 4 bases and the J gene end by 1 base; junction bases not matched to a gene: 6. The CDR3 protein is CASSGPQGAAKNIQYF. In DNA form, the CDR3 reads TGTGCCAGCAGTGGGCCTCAGGGGGCCGCCAAAAACATTCAGTACTTC.

About this clone itself: The same CDR3 also results from other DNA sequences found in this sample. The chain couples TRBV5-1 to TRBJ2-2; D ambiguous. CDR3 length equals 12 residues. The ends were cut back, 0 bases at V and 6 bases at J, with 3 bases in the middle. Germline CDR1 is SGHRS and CDR2 is YFSETQ. As DNA, the CDR3 is TGCGCCAGCAGCTTGGAAGCCGGGGAGCTGTTTTTT. Residues: CASSLEAGELFF.

The chain combines TRBV7-8 with TRBJ2-1; D is unresolved. V gave up 4 bases and J gave up 11 bases, with 12 bases separating them. This CDR3 contains 12 residues. Germline V gene data show CDR1 as SGHVS and CDR2 as FQNEAQ. CDR3 loop: CASSSAGNQQFF. The DNA for the CDR3 is TGTGCCAGCAGCTCCGCTGGAAACCAGCAGTTCTTC.

The J gene is TRBJ1-2, the V gene TRBV19; TRBD1 might be the D (5 bases). This CDR3 has 14 amino acids. Trimming pared 7 bases from V and 5 bases from J, leaving 17 bases between. Per germline, CDR1 LNHDA and CDR2 SQIVND (reference sequence). The CDR3 reads CASTWDSRMYGYTF. The CDR3 DNA follows: TGTGCCAGTACATGGGACTCAAGGATGTATGGCTACACCTTC.

This chain uses TRBV4-2 with TRBJ1-4; 9 positions match TRBD1. V lost 6 bases to trimming and J lost 5 bases; unmatched junction nucleotides: 7. The CDR3 has 15 residues. CDR1 and CDR2 from the germline V gene are LGHNA and YNFKEQ. The CDR3 nucleotides read TGTGCCAGCAGGTACCCGGGGACAGGGAATGAAAAACTGTTTTTT. Its protein is CASRYPGTGNEKLFF.

The chain links TRBV7-3 to TRBJ2-7, with no clear D. V was trimmed by 5 bases and J by 3 bases, leaving 20 bases between them. CDR3 size: 16 residues. Per germline, CDR1 SGHTA and CDR2 FQGTGA. The DNA of the CDR3 is TGTGCCAGCAGCCCCTACGGTGGTGCGGCTGTCTACGAGCAGTACTTC. As protein: CASSPYGGAAVYEQYF.